Below, 3 T cell receptor beta chains from the same sample are listed, as sequenced in a study of blood T cells in healthy people across ages. A second roughly 6 to 11 cycle PCR used barcoded and J-beta primers. One entry per CDR3 protein, called by TCRdb with MiXCR from the 5' RACE reads. The sample consists of some 1.5 million distinct CDR3 sequences, roughly 27% of them appearing once. Material: blood. These receptors came from a woman aged 25 to 39 in good health.

The chain recombines TRBV5-5 with TRBJ2-5; 12 bases fit TRBD2. The germline V gene has CDR1 SGHKS and CDR2 YYEKEE (reference sequence). The CDR3 is made up of 16 amino acids. The junction had 9 bases not matched to a gene; V was cut back by 4 bases and J by 5 bases. DNA for the CDR3: TGTGCCAGCAGCACTATGACTAGCGGGAGTTATGAGACCCAGTACTTC. This gives the protein CASSTMTSGSYETQYF.

This clonotype has a count of ten or more. This chain joins TRBV4-1 and TRBJ2-7, with a tentative D call TRBD2 (5 bases). CDR1 is MGHRA, CDR2 YSYEKL, per germline. The ends were cut back, 0 bases at V and 4 bases at J, with 7 bases in the middle. The CDR3 totals 13 residues. CDR3 nucleotide sequence: TGCGCCAGCAGCCAAGATTTAGCGTACGAGCAGTACTTC. Protein product: CASSQDLAYEQYF.

The chain employs TRBV5-1 and TRBJ2-4; TRBD1 matches 8 bases. CDR3 length: 11 residues. Germline lookup yields CDR1 SGHRS and CDR2 YFSETQ. Losses at the gene ends were 4 bases for V and 15 bases for J; bases not matched to a gene: 6. For the CDR3, the DNA is TGCGCCAGCAGCGGGACAGGCGAGGCGTACTTC. It specifies CASSGTGEAYF.